Given below is one T cell receptor (beta chain) in context. No cognate antigen has been identified for it. Within one base of it there is no much larger clone, and no base qualities were kept. The donors were roughly 39 Caucasian individuals from Russia, aged roughly 6 to 100 years, who were systemically healthy. Each donor gave ten milliliters of peripheral blood, drawn into EDTA-treated Vacutainer tubes. Ficoll-Paque density-gradient centrifugation was used to isolate PBMCs, with at least 6 million obtained per sample. Trizol reagent was used to extract total RNA from the PBMCs, yielding at least 5.5 micrograms per sample. For every donor, flow cytometry on a PBMC aliquot measured the percentage of naive CD45RAhigh/CD27high T cells. The CDR3 covers 12 residues, taking in both the cysteine and the phenylalanine. Of the read, only the CDR3 DNA is kept; its 36 bases are in frame from base 1. According to the germline V gene (reference sequence), CDR1 reads LGHDT and CDR2 reads YNNKEL. V loses 3 bases, J loses 1 base, and the germline ends lie 3 bases apart.

The data derive from a study of blood T cells in healthy people across ages (dated by TCRdb to between 2015 and 2017). About the investigation overall: In model experiments, template switching captured about one uniquely barcoded TCR beta cDNA molecule for every two T cells. To track age-related changes in TCR beta repertoire diversity, the study relied on deep sequencing normalized with unique cDNA molecular identifiers. The donors were split into four age groups: young (average approximately 16 years), middle-aged (nearly 40), aged (about 56) and long-lived (more than 80). To avoid experimental bias, donors of different ages were spread randomly across the sequencing lanes. For two donors (one aged 18 to 29 and one aged 80 or older), the study analyzed two additional independent replicas of 1 million unique cDNA reads from the same blood draw.

Overall study results and their limits: There was a strong correlation between observed TCR beta diversity and the percentage of naive T cells measured by flow cytometry. Donor CMV infection status was unknown, potentially confounding age-related changes in expanded clonotypes. Estimates of total diversity from one million sequenced T cells were regarded as lower bounds and underestimates. Since profiling was done on bulk unsorted PBMCs, naive and antigen-experienced compartments could not be conclusively compared. Observed TCR beta diversity per million T cells fell roughly linearly with age, and a significant reduction was already apparent by age around 40. Compared with the aged group, the long-lived group had more naive CD4+ T cells, fewer expanded clones and increased TCR diversity, a pattern suggesting age selection.

Library creation used 5' RACE. Data came from an Illumina HiSeq 2500. A second PCR of about 6 to 12 cycles was run with a J-beta primer mix and a sample-barcoded 5' primer. Each TCR beta cDNA molecule received a unique molecular identifier from a template-switch 5' adaptor carrying 12 random nucleotides. At least 2.5 million CDR3-containing paired-end reads were obtained from each sample. First-strand cDNA synthesis was performed from all RNA using the Mint cDNA synthesis kit, with priming by a TRBC-specific oligonucleotide. After uracil-DNA glycosylase treatment, a first 18-cycle PCR used universal primers M1SS and BC2_uni_R on all cDNA. In the source study's methods: For normalization, 1 million high-quality reads were randomly selected from each sample, with every read carrying a distinct molecular identifier. Instead of being binned into consensus sequences, reads with shared molecular identifiers were discarded. MiTCR, set to a Q25 quality threshold and the strictest error-elimination algorithm, was used for CDR3 identification, clonotype clustering and error correction. A nonparametric unseen species model with Euler transformation was used to estimate a lower bound on total TCR beta diversity. The public reads were reprocessed in TCRdb via fastp at Q25 and MiXCR, keeping in-frame beta chains. A single entry per CDR3 protein holds the most common genes and DNA from its merged rows. In this record, the V and J calls reflect TCRdb's handling and not the investigators' own analysis. This sample gives about 1.7 million distinct CDR3 sequences in total; roughly 27% of them show up just once. The top ten clonotypes cover roughly 8.2% of the sample.

The material sequenced was blood. The clonotype comes from a woman aged 30 to 39 in good health. The sequence is built from TRBV3-1 and TRBJ1-1; confidence is insufficient to name the D gene. The nucleotides read TGTGCCAGCAGCCATACGAACACTGAAGCTTTCTTT. Its translation reads: CASSHTNTEAFF.